The rows below give T cell receptor beta chains drawn from one sample of a study of cytomegalovirus exposure and HLA in healthy donors. The assay was immunoSEQ multiplex PCR, and TCRdb's table has in-frame clones only and misses some. Listed are 91,000 or so clones; under 4.5% falls within the top ten. The specimen was PBMCs. The receptors stem from a young woman in good health and CMV-seronegative. Each CDR3 is given with its conserved first and last residue. Each record gives: D gene, V gene, J gene, CDR3 DNA, CDR3 protein. A D gene is named only where the DNA matches it firmly.

>TRBD2|TRBV9|TRBJ2-1
TGTGCCAGCAGCGTAGGACGCGGGAGATCCTACAATGAGCAGTTCTTC
CASSVGRGRSYNEQFF
>TRBD2|TRBV5-1|TRBJ2-7
TGCGCCAGCAGCTTGGGGGTCAGCGGGGGGGTCTTCTACGAGCAGTACTTC
CASSLGVSGGVFYEQYF
>.|TRBV7-8|TRBJ2-5
TGTGCCAGCAGCTTATTATATGGGACATTGCAAGAGACCCAGTACTTC
CASSLLYGTLQETQYF
>.|TRBV10-3|TRBJ1-5
TGTGCCATCAGTGAGAGTCCTCCGGGGGGACAGCCCCAGCATTTT
CAISESPPGGQPQHF
>.|TRBV6-5|TRBJ2-7
TGTGCCAGCAGTTACTCCGGTACAGAGTACGAGCAGTACTTC
CASSYSGTEYEQYF
>.|TRBV19|TRBJ2-2
TGTGCCAGTAGTATAGCCCAGGGCTCCACCGGGGAGCTGTTTTTT
CASSIAQGSTGELFF
>TRBD2|TRBV5-1|TRBJ2-7
TGCGCCAGCAGCAAAGGCGGGGGGGCGTACGAGCAGTACTTC
CASSKGGGAYEQYF
>TRBD1|TRBV11-2|TRBJ2-6
TGTGCCAGCAGCTTCGGTCCGGGACAGATGCACTCTGGGGCCAACGTCCTGACTTTC
CASSFGPGQMHSGANVLTF
>TRBD1|TRBV5-1|TRBJ2-7
TGCGCCAGCAACCCTTCCGGGACAGCCCCGTACGAGCAGTACTTC
CASNPSGTAPYEQYF
>TRBD1|TRBV29-1|TRBJ1-3
TGCAGCGCCGGACAGGGGGCGACTGGAAACACCATATATTTT
CSAGQGATGNTIYF
>TRBD1|TRBV28|TRBJ1-1
TGTGCCAGCAGTTGGACAGGGTTCGACACTGAAGCTTTCTTT
CASSWTGFDTEAFF
>TRBD1|TRBV2|TRBJ2-2
TGTGCCAGCATTGGGACAGAGAACACCGGGGAGCTGTTTTTT
CASIGTENTGELFF
>TRBD2|TRBV12-5|TRBJ2-7
TGTGCTAGTGGTTTGGCTCTAGCGGGGGATATGGTCTACGAGCAGTACTTC
CASGLALAGDMVYEQYF
>.|TRBV29-1|TRBJ2-1
TGCAGCGTTGGGGCGAGGGCGGGCTTCTACAATGAGCAGTTCTTC
CSVGARAGFYNEQFF
>TRBD2|TRBV11-1|TRBJ2-1
TGTGCCAGCAGCTTAGGGCGGGGGGGTCCCACCCATGAGCAGTTCTTC
CASSLGRGGPTHEQFF
>TRBD1|TRBV7-8|TRBJ2-7
TGTGCCAGCAGTTATAGCGGACAGGGACTTTACGAGCAGTACTTC
CASSYSGQGLYEQYF
>.|TRBV7-6|TRBJ1-1
TGTGCCAGCAGCTTATCGGCGCGACTCATGAACACTGAAGCTTTCTTT
CASSLSARLMNTEAFF
>TRBD1|TRBV28|TRBJ1-1
TGTGCCAGCAGCCCAAACAAGGGGGCGGTGAACACTGAAGCTTTCTTT
CASSPNKGAVNTEAFF
>.|TRBV11-2|TRBJ1-5
TGTGCCAGCAGCTCTGACAGAATCAATCAGCCCCAGCATTTT
CASSSDRINQPQHF
>.|TRBV7-8|TRBJ1-2
TGTGCCAGCAGCTTAGCAGGGGTTGGCTACACCTTC
CASSLAGVGYTF
>.|TRBV28|TRBJ1-4
TGTGCCAGCAGTTTACTCCAGGCTCGGGAAAAACTGTTTTTT
CASSLLQAREKLFF
>TRBD1|TRBV9|TRBJ1-2
TGTGCCAGCAGCGGATCCGGGACAGGGGATCATGGCTACACCTTC
CASSGSGTGDHGYTF
>TRBD2|TRBV5-1|TRBJ2-2
TGCGCCAGCAGTGGACTAGCCCCTAGCACCGGGGAGCTGTTTTTT
CASSGLAPSTGELFF
>TRBD1|TRBV2|TRBJ1-5
TGTGCCAGCACTGGACAGGGATGGCAGCCCCAGCATTTT
CASTGQGWQPQHF
>TRBD1|TRBV28|TRBJ2-7
TGTGCCAGCAGGGGGAGGGGACAGGGCTACGAGCAGTACTTC
CASRGRGQGYEQYF
>TRBD2|TRBV5-4|TRBJ2-7
TGTGCCAGCAGCTTGGCGGGGGGGGAGCAGTACTTC
CASSLAGGEQYF
>.|TRBV5-6|TRBJ2-1
TGTGCCAGCAGCTTGGGGAGGGGCAATGAGCAGTTCTTC
CASSLGRGNEQFF
>TRBD1|TRBV5-6|TRBJ2-7
TGTGCCAGCAGCTTGTGGGACAGGGCCTACGAGCAGTACTTC
CASSLWDRAYEQYF
>.|TRBV7-9|TRBJ1-3
TGTGCCAGCAGCTTGAGCGGGTCTGGAAACACCATATATTTT
CASSLSGSGNTIYF
>TRBD2|TRBV2|TRBJ2-1
TGTGCCAGCAGTCCTGTGCGGGGGACCTACAATGAGCAGTTCTTC
CASSPVRGTYNEQFF
>.|TRBV7-9|TRBJ1-3
TGTGCCAGCAGCCCCGTGAGGGGAAACACCATATATTTT
CASSPVRGNTIYF
>TRBD2|TRBV15|TRBJ2-1
TGTGCCACCAGCGCACGGCGGGAGACTGGTGAGCAGTTCTTC
CATSARRETGEQFF
>.|TRBV11-2|TRBJ2-2
TGTGCCAGCAGCTTGGGGGGGCCAAGACTAGGGGAGCTGTTTTTT
CASSLGGPRLGELFF
>.|TRBV7-8|TRBJ2-7
TGTGCCAGCAGCTTAGCGGGCAGGGAGGACTCCTACGAGCAGTACTTC
CASSLAGREDSYEQYF
>.|TRBV5-6|TRBJ2-1
TGTGCCAGCAGCTTGTCCGGTGGGAGTACTTACAATGAGCAGTTCTTC
CASSLSGGSTYNEQFF
>.|TRBV11-2|TRBJ2-7
TGTGCCAGCAGCTTATCTGGGAGTCAGTACTTC
CASSLSGSQYF
>TRBD2|TRBV10-3|TRBJ2-1
TGTGCCACGGGACTAGCGGGGGGCCCGGAGCAGTTCTTC
CATGLAGGPEQFF
>TRBD1|TRBV11-2|TRBJ1-2
TGTGCCAGCAGCCTGACAGGGGGCCGTCATGGCTACACCTTC
CASSLTGGRHGYTF
>.|TRBV5-8|TRBJ1-5
TGTGCCAGCAGCTTGGGGACAGTTAGCAATCAGCCCCAGCATTTT
CASSLGTVSNQPQHF
>TRBD1|TRBV7-9|TRBJ1-4
TGTGCCAGCAGCTTAGGGGACAGGGGGCAGAGTGAAAAACTGTTTTTT
CASSLGDRGQSEKLFF
>.|TRBV19|TRBJ2-7
TGTGCCAGTAGAGGGACAAGCTCCTACGAGCAGTACTTC
CASRGTSSYEQYF
>TRBD1|TRBV28|TRBJ2-4
TGTGCCAGCAGTGCACCGGGACAGGGGAGGAACATTCAGTACTTC
CASSAPGQGRNIQYF
>TRBD1|TRBV7-2|TRBJ1-1
TGTGCCAGCAGCTTGCAGGGGGCCTCTGAAGCTTTCTTT
CASSLQGASEAFF
>TRBD1|TRBV7-9|TRBJ2-1
TGTGCCAGCAGCCCACGGGACAGCTACAATGAGCAGTTCTTC
CASSPRDSYNEQFF
>.|TRBV14|TRBJ2-7
TGTGCCAGCAGCCAAGCGAACTCTTACGAGCAGTACTTC
CASSQANSYEQYF
>TRBD1|TRBV5-4|TRBJ2-1
TGTGCCAGCAGCTCGTTCCGGGACAGACTTTACAATGAGCAGTTCTTC
CASSSFRDRLYNEQFF
>TRBD2|TRBV6-6|TRBJ2-2
TGTGCCAGCGGAGGGACTAGCGGTAACACCGGGGAGCTGTTTTTT
CASGGTSGNTGELFF
>.|TRBV19|TRBJ1-4
TGTGCCAGTAGTATGAGCGGCGCAACTAATGAAAAACTGTTTTTT
CASSMSGATNEKLFF
>TRBD1|TRBV6-5|TRBJ1-2
TGTGCCAGCAGTTCCCGGGACAGTAACTATGGCTACACCTTC
CASSSRDSNYGYTF
>.|TRBV30|TRBJ1-2
TGTGCCTGGAGTAGATCCGCCGGTTCAGTGGAGGATGGCTACACCTTC
CAWSRSAGSVEDGYTF
>TRBD2|TRBV4-1|TRBJ2-3
TGCGCCAGCAGCCAAGAGACGGGACTAGCGGTAGATACGCAGTATTTT
CASSQETGLAVDTQYF
>TRBD1|TRBV18|TRBJ1-4
TGTGCCAGCTCACCTAGACAGGGCACGATCGAAAAACTGTTTTTT
CASSPRQGTIEKLFF
>.|TRBV15|TRBJ1-2
TGTGCCACCAGCAGACGTCTTGGCGGCTACACCTTC
CATSRRLGGYTF
>.|TRBV5-1|TRBJ1-1
TGCGCCAGCAGCTGGACAGCTTCGAACACTGAAGCTTTCTTT
CASSWTASNTEAFF
>TRBD2|TRBV6-1|TRBJ2-1
TGTGCCAGCAGTGAAGCGAGCGGGGGGCCGGGAGAGCAGTTCTTC
CASSEASGGPGEQFF
>.|TRBV7-3|TRBJ2-4
TGTGCCAGCAGCTTAAGGACGGGGGGCCCAAACATTCAGTACTTC
CASSLRTGGPNIQYF
>TRBD2|TRBV19|TRBJ2-5
TGTGCCAGTAGTATTGCGGGGGGGGAAGAGACCCAGTACTTC
CASSIAGGEETQYF